What follows are 8 T cell receptor beta chains derived from one specimen sequenced in a study of post-analysis software for immune sequencing data. Presence of unique molecular identifiers characterized the TCR beta cDNA libraries. TCRdb recomputed calls from the PCR reads with MiXCR, one row per CDR3 protein. The data show about 770,000 distinct CDR3 sequences, around 42% seen once. Findings of the study overall: About 5 TRBV segments occurring more often in patients than controls included TRBV5-6, TRBV5-1 and TRBV20-1.

Antigens of these TCRs are unknown. Sequenced: blood. Receptors originate from a girl aged 10 to 17 with multiple sclerosis.

The table lists this clonotype with a few counts. CDR3 in amino acids: CASSPSGSIYGYTF. The CDR3 DNA reads TGTGCCAGCAGTCCCTCCGGGAGTATCTATGGCTACACCTTC. The rearrangement links TRBV6-5 to TRBJ1-2; D is ambiguous. There are 14 residues in the CDR3. The V gene's germline CDR1 is MNHEY and CDR2 SVGAGI. The V end was cut by 5 bases, the J end by 4 bases, with 14 bases between.

This clonotype has a handful of counts. The chain is built from TRBV3-1 and TRBJ2-7; D possibly corresponds to TRBD2 (5 bases). CDR3 length equals 11 residues. Germline V gene lookup returns CDR1 LGHDT and CDR2 YNNKEL (reference sequence). Trimming took off 10 bases at V and 7 bases at J, with 14 bases between the two ends. The CDR3 nucleotides read TGTGCCACGGCTAGCCGAGGAGAGCAGTACTTC. Its translation: CATASRGEQYF.

V usage is TRBV13 and J usage is TRBJ1-4; possibly TRBD1 for D (5 bases). The CDR3 sequence is 16 residues long. V was trimmed by 5 bases and J by 8 bases, leaving 21 bases between them. The germline V gene encodes CDR1 PRHDT and CDR2 FYEKMQ (reference sequence). The CDR3 reads CASSARRRGPEEKLFF. In nucleotides, the CDR3 is TGTGCCAGCAGCGCACGACGCCGGGGACCCGAGGAAAAACTGTTTTTT.

V and J are TRBV6-6 and TRBJ1-1; unclear D gene. Germline CDR1 MNHNY, CDR2 SVGAGI (reference sequence). The V end lost 10 bases, the J end lost 5 bases, and 17 bases lay between the germline ends. This CDR3 has 13 amino acids. The CDR3 loop is CATSEWRSTEAFF. The CDR3 bases are TGTGCCACTTCTGAGTGGCGGTCAACTGAAGCTTTCTTT.

There are a few counts of this clonotype. The chain combines TRBV20-1 with TRBJ1-6, with D possibly matching TRBD1 (5 bases). The length of the CDR3 is 16 residues. The germline V gene has CDR1 DFQATT and CDR2 SNEGSKA (reference sequence). V shed 6 bases and J shed 2 bases, with 17 bases lying between them. CDR3 in DNA: TGCAGTGCCCGGCCGCCGGGGGAACCCTATAATTCACCCCTCCACTTT. Translated: CSARPPGEPYNSPLHF.

The J gene is TRBJ2-1, the V gene TRBV24-1; D uncertain. The CDR3 is made up of 13 amino acids. Germline assignment: CDR1 KGHDR and CDR2 SFDVKD. V shed 2 bases and J shed 9 bases, with 10 bases lying between them. The DNA for the CDR3 is TGTGCCACCAGTGATTCCTCTAGTGGTGAGCAGTTCTTC. Translated, it gives CATSDSSSGEQFF.

This clonotype is a singleton in its sample. The chain recombines TRBV12-3 or TRBV12-4 with TRBJ2-5; the D call may be TRBD1 or TRBD2 (5 bases each). The CDR3 length is 13 residues. V was clipped by 0 bases and J by 10 bases, with 12 bases between them. In nucleotides, the CDR3 is TGTGCCAGCAGTTTAGCGTTTAGGGACCTCCAGTACTTC. Residues: CASSLAFRDLQYF.

This rearrangement joins TRBV12-3 or TRBV12-4 to TRBJ2-5, with a weak D call TRBD2 (6 bases). CDR3 length: 17 amino acids. The V and J ends lost 1 base and 0 bases respectively, with 15 bases between them. The CDR3 sequence is CASSLGVWGVDQETQYF. CDR3 DNA: TGTGCCAGCAGTTTAGGAGTTTGGGGGGTCGACCAAGAGACCCAGTACTTC.